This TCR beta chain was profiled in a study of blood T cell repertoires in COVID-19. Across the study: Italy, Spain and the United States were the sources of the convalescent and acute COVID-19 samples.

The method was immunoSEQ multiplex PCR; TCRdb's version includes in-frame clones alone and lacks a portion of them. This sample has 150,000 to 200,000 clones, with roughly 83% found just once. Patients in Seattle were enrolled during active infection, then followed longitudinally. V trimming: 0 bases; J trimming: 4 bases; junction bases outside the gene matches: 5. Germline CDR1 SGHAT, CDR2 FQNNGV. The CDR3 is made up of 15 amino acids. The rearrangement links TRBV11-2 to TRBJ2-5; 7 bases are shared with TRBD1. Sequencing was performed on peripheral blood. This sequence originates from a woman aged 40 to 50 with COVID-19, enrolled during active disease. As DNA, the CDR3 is TGTGCCAGCAGCTTAGATGTTTCAGGGGGAGAGACCCAGTACTTC. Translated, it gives CASSLDVSGGETQYF.